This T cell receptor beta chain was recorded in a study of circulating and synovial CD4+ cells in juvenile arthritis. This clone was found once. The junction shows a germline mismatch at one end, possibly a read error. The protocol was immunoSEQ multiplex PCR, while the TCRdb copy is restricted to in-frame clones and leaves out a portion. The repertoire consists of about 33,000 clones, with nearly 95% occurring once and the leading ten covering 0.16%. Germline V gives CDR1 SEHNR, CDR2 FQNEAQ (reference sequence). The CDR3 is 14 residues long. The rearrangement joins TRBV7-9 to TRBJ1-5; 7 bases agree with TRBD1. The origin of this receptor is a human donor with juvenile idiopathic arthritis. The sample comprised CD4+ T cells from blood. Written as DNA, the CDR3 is TGTGCCAGCAGCTTAGGGACAGGCAACCAGCCCCAGCATTTT. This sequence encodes CASSLGTGNQPQHF.